This TCR beta chain derives from a study of blood T cell repertoires in COVID-19. Here immunoSEQ multiplex PCR was the method, and the copy in TCRdb shows in-frame clones only, minus some. The data contain some 97,000 clones, approximately 90% of them seen just once; the ten biggest clones take up 0.97%. The CDR3 contains 12 residues. Germline V gives CDR1 LGHNT, CDR2 FRNRAP. The ends were cut back, 1 base at V and 8 bases at J, with 6 bases in the middle. Source material: peripheral blood. This TCR was sampled from a man aged 60 to 69 with acute or convalescent COVID-19. The chain employs TRBV12-5 and TRBJ1-5, with unresolved D. CDR3 sequence: CASGLDEKPQHF. CDR3 nucleotides: TGTGCTAGTGGTTTGGACGAGAAGCCCCAGCATTTT.